The 21 T cell receptor beta chains presented below share a single source sample, sequenced in a study of cytomegalovirus exposure and HLA in healthy donors. 13 Jbeta primers and 60 Vbeta primers were used for the PCR. Profiled with immunoSEQ multiplex PCR; TCRdb holds only in-frame clones, not every one. The sample lists 150,000 to 200,000 clones; approximately 86% were seen once. The source material was PBMCs. These TCRs come from a young woman in good health and CMV-seronegative.

This clone appeared a few times. The rearrangement joins TRBV2 to TRBJ2-1; a weak D match, TRBD2 (5 bases). The CDR3 loop spans 14 amino acids. V was cut by 6 bases and J by 0 bases, with 9 bases left in between. Germline CDR1 and CDR2: SNHLY and FYNNEI. DNA of the CDR3: TGTGCCAGCAGGAAGGACTCCTCCTACAATGAGCAGTTCTTC. Amino acid sequence: CASRKDSSYNEQFF.

In this sample, this clone turned up a few times. The chain carries TRBV2 and TRBJ1-1, with TRBD1 matching over 7 bases. The CDR3 consists of 14 residues. In germline, CDR1 is SNHLY, CDR2 FYNNEI. After removal of 5 bases from V and 1 base from J, the junction contained 4 bases not matched to a gene. The CDR3 DNA follows: TGTGCCAGCAGTCTCAGGGGGGAGAACACTGAAGCTTTCTTT. Translating gives CASSLRGENTEAFF.

This rearrangement joins TRBV5-1 to TRBJ1-4, with 10 bases matching TRBD1. In germline, CDR1 is SGHRS, CDR2 YFSETQ. Trimming at V came to 0 bases and at J to 5 bases, leaving 4 bases not matched to a gene. This CDR3 is 16 amino acids long. For the CDR3, the DNA is TGCGCCAGCAGCTTGGGAGCGGACAGGGGGAATGAAAAACTGTTTTTT. Its protein product is CASSLGADRGNEKLFF.

The chain joins TRBV25-1 to TRBJ2-7; perhaps TRBD1 as D (5 bases). Germline lookup yields CDR1 MGHDK and CDR2 SYGVNS. CDR3 length: 13 amino acids. V lost 8 bases, J lost 3 bases, and 14 bases lay in between. The CDR3 region is CASPRQGFYEQYF. CDR3 nucleotides: TGTGCCAGCCCTCGCCAGGGCTTCTACGAGCAGTACTTC.

V gene TRBV30 combines with J gene TRBJ2-7; 7 bases map to TRBD1. After removal of 1 base from V and 0 bases from J, the junction contained 3 bases not matched to a gene. Germline V gene sequence: CDR1 GTSNPN, CDR2 SVGIG (reference sequence). There are 14 residues in the CDR3. This CDR3 reads CAWSGDSGSYEQYF. The CDR3 nucleotides read TGTGCCTGGAGTGGGGACAGCGGCTCCTACGAGCAGTACTTC.

The table lists this clone with a few counts. This chain uses TRBV2 with TRBJ1-1; no firm D call. Germline assignment: CDR1 SNHLY and CDR2 FYNNEI. The CDR3 runs 12 residues. Trimming took 5 bases from V and 3 from J, leaving 7 bases between them. The CDR3 is CASSLQDTEAFF. The CDR3, as DNA: TGTGCCAGCAGTTTACAAGACACTGAAGCTTTCTTT.

The V and J genes are TRBV30 and TRBJ2-7; 7 nucleotides align to TRBD2. The CDR3 contains 14 residues. Germline values: CDR1 GTSNPN, CDR2 SVGIG (reference sequence). The V segment lost 1 base and the J segment 6 bases; nucleotides outside the gene matches: 9. The CDR3 loop reads CAWSGGGGTSEQYF. CDR3 sequence (DNA): TGTGCCTGGAGTGGTGGCGGGGGAACCTCCGAGCAGTACTTC.

J is TRBJ2-5 and V is TRBV4-1, with 12 bases identical to TRBD2. The V segment lost 5 bases and the J segment 4 bases; nucleotides outside the gene matches: 8. From germline, CDR1 is MGHRA and CDR2 YSYEKL. The CDR3 length is 16 residues. The CDR3 region is CASSYGLAGMGETQYF. CDR3 DNA sequence: TGCGCCAGCAGCTACGGACTAGCGGGAATGGGAGAGACCCAGTACTTC.

This clone was counted only a few times. This chain uses TRBV6-5 with TRBJ2-1; 11 bases match TRBD2. Germline V gene data show CDR1 as MNHEY and CDR2 as SVGAGI. CDR3 size: 14 residues. V lost 6 bases to trimming and J lost 6 bases; unmatched junction nucleotides: 4. The CDR3 protein is CASRAGLAANEQFF. The CDR3 bases are TGTGCCAGCAGAGCGGGACTAGCGGCCAATGAGCAGTTCTTC.

In regard to this clone: An end of the junction does not agree with germline; a read error may underlie this. This chain uses TRBV5-6 with TRBJ1-2; D remains ambiguous. The germline CDR1 and CDR2 sequences are SGHDT and YYEEEE. The CDR3 has 12 amino acids. For the CDR3, the DNA is TGTGCCAGCAGCTTAATAGGAGCTGGCTACCCCTTC. The encoded protein is CASSLIGAGYPF.

The CDR3 DNA reads TGTGCCAGCAGCAAAACGGGACTCCCTCTTACCTTC. This codes for CASSKTGLPLTF. This chain connects TRBV11-1 to TRBJ1-2; possible D gene TRBD1, 5 bases. The germline V gene encodes CDR1 SGHAT and CDR2 FQDESV (reference sequence). Trimming took 5 bases from V and 14 from J, leaving 18 bases between them. The CDR3 extends over 12 amino acids.

This clone has just a few counts. The chain carries TRBV4-3 and TRBJ1-1; no definite D call. V was trimmed by 1 base and J by 1 base, leaving 4 bases between them. CDR3 length equals 13 residues. CDR1 and CDR2 from the germline V gene are LGHNA and YSLEER. CDR3 sequence reads: CASSQVQNTEAFF. The CDR3 region has the DNA TGCGCCAGCAGCCAAGTCCAGAACACTGAAGCTTTCTTT.

The chain links TRBV7-2 to TRBJ1-1; D not certain. Trimming cost V 1 base and J 2 bases, with 14 bases left between them. In germline, CDR1 is SGHTA, CDR2 FQGNSA. This CDR3 has 16 residues. This chain's CDR3 is CASSLGAAPGNTEAFF. CDR3 DNA: TGTGCCAGCAGCTTAGGGGCAGCCCCAGGTAACACTGAAGCTTTCTTT.

The V gene is TRBV9, the J gene TRBJ1-3, with TRBD1 as a possible D gene (6 bases). Trimming stripped 3 bases from V and 5 bases from J, with 12 bases between. The CDR3 has 14 amino acids. Looked up from germline, CDR1 is SGDLS and CDR2 is YYNGEE. CDR3 loop: CASSAATGRNTIYF. The CDR3 bases are TGTGCCAGCAGCGCAGCGACAGGTCGAAACACCATATATTTT.

The chain is built from TRBV7-9 and TRBJ1-2; 10 bases agree with TRBD1. The CDR3 has 15 amino acids. Trimming cost V 5 bases and J 4 bases; bases outside gene matches: 7. Looked up from germline, CDR1 is SEHNR and CDR2 is FQNEAQ (reference sequence). The CDR3 coding sequence is TGTGCCAGCAGCCTACCGGGACAGGGGCTCTATGGCTACACCTTC. Its protein product is CASSLPGQGLYGYTF.

The chain links TRBV6-1 to TRBJ2-5, with a weak D call TRBD2 (6 bases). Trimming cost V 4 bases and J 2 bases, with 11 bases left between them. In germline, CDR1 is MNHNS, CDR2 SASEGT. This CDR3 region has 14 residues. The CDR3 loop reads CASSGGALQETQYF. The CDR3 bases are TGTGCCAGCAGTGGCGGGGCATTACAAGAGACCCAGTACTTC.

This chain joins TRBV11-3 and TRBJ1-1; TRBD1 agrees at 8 bases. The J segment lost 11 bases and the V segment lost 1 base, leaving 9 bases of the junction unmatched. The CDR3 loop spans 14 amino acids. Germline CDR1 reads SGHNT; CDR2 reads YENEEA. CDR3 DNA: TGTGCCAGCAGCTTAGGAGGTCAGGGGGCGCGGGCTTTCTTT. Protein: CASSLGGQGARAFF.

This clone was seen only a few times. The chain has TRBV6-4 and TRBJ2-1, with D possibly matching TRBD1 (6 bases). The germline V gene has CDR1 MRHNA and CDR2 SNTAGT. The V gene lost 6 bases and the J gene lost 7 bases, with 13 bases spanning the gap. This CDR3 is 13 amino acids long. The CDR3 protein is CASSSEQGNEQFF. CDR3 coding DNA: TGTGCCAGCAGCTCAGAGCAGGGGAATGAGCAGTTCTTC.

The rearrangement joins TRBV6-1 to TRBJ1-1, with TRBD1 as a possible D gene (5 bases). V lost 2 bases to trimming and J lost 7 bases, with 11 bases between them. The CDR3 has 13 residues. CDR1 and CDR2 (germline): MNHNS, SASEGT. The CDR3 coding sequence is TGTGCCAGCAGTGAATACGCAACAGGTGAAGCTTTCTTT. It codes for CASSEYATGEAFF.

This clone was found once. This chain connects TRBV6-5 to TRBJ1-5, with D unclear. The germline V and J ends were trimmed by 7 bases and 7 bases, with 17 bases remaining between them. CDR1 MNHEY and CDR2 SVGAGI come from the germline V gene. The CDR3 contains 14 residues. CDR3 nucleotide sequence: TGTGCCAGCACCCGACGTGAGGGCTTACAGCCCCAGCATTTT. Its translation: CASTRREGLQPQHF.

The table lists this clone with a count of one. The chain has TRBV19 and TRBJ2-7, with D possibly being TRBD2 (5 bases). The V end lost 6 bases, the J end lost 3 bases, and 15 bases lay between the germline ends. The CDR3 contains 14 residues. Germline lookup yields CDR1 LNHDA and CDR2 SQIVND (reference sequence). The CDR3 region is CASSGRVNIYEQYF. CDR3 coding DNA: TGTGCCAGTAGCGGGCGGGTGAATATCTACGAGCAGTACTTC.